What follows are 26 T cell receptor beta chains derived from one specimen sequenced in a study of identifying expanded T cells in peripheral blood. The assay was immunoSEQ multiplex PCR, and TCRdb's table has in-frame clones only and misses some. In the table there are over 100,000 clones, roughly nine tenths of which are singletons. The source material was blood. These receptors were taken from a person aged 18-70 years in good health.

V and J are TRBV11-3 and TRBJ2-5; 8 positions agree with TRBD1. Germline trimming cut 6 bases from V and 5 bases from J; bases unmatched to any gene: 8. This CDR3 has 14 amino acids. Germline assignment: CDR1 SGHNT and CDR2 YENEEA. The CDR3 bases are TGTGCCAGCAGTCGGACAGGGTCGGTCGAGACCCAGTACTTC. This sequence encodes CASSRTGSVETQYF. The full variable domain, completed using reference TRBV11-3 and TRBJ2-5, is EAGVVQSPRYKIIEKKQPVAFWCNPISGHNTLYWYLQNLGQGPELLIRYENEEAVDDSQLPKDRFSAERLKGVDSTLKIQPAELGDSAVYLCASSRTGSVETQYFGPGTRLLVL.

The chain recombines TRBV15 with TRBJ2-5, with D perhaps matching TRBD1 or TRBD2 (5 bases each). Trimming took off 3 bases at V and 5 bases at J, with 13 bases between the two ends. CDR1 LNHNV and CDR2 YYDKDF come from the germline V gene (reference sequence). The CDR3 is 14 residues long. The CDR3 loop reads CATSSPPWGETQYF. DNA of the CDR3: TGTGCCACCAGCAGTCCCCCTTGGGGGGAGACCCAGTACTTC.

The chain is built from TRBV6-1 and TRBJ1-1; unclear D gene. Germline V CDR1 and CDR2: MNHNS, SASEGT. The V end lost 6 bases, the J end lost 0 bases, and 14 bases lay between the germline ends. The CDR3 totals 15 residues. CDR3 DNA sequence: TGTGCCAGCAGCGCCGCTACACCGGTGAACACTGAAGCTTTCTTT. It translates to CASSAATPVNTEAFF.

The gene calls are TRBV20-1 and TRBJ2-7; D might be TRBD1 (5 bases). V was clipped by 4 bases and J by 7 bases, with 11 bases between them. Germline loops: CDR1 DFQATT, CDR2 SNEGSKA (reference sequence). The CDR3 extends over 11 amino acids. This CDR3 is CSAIPTVEQYF. CDR3 nucleotides: TGCAGTGCTATTCCGACAGTAGAGCAGTACTTC.

The rearrangement joins TRBV7-2 to TRBJ2-1; TRBD2 might be the D (6 bases). This CDR3 is built from 14 residues. The germline CDR1 and CDR2 sequences are SGHTA and FQGNSA. Deletions cut 2 bases from V and 8 bases from J, with 13 bases between. CDR3 sequence (DNA): TGTGCCAGCAGCTTATTGGGGGGTAACGATGAGCAGTTCTTC. Encoded protein: CASSLLGGNDEQFF.

The chain is built from TRBV7-9 and TRBJ2-7; 9 positions agree with TRBD2. V was clipped by 7 bases and J by 2 bases; unmatched bases: 3. Germline V gene lookup returns CDR1 SEHNR and CDR2 FQNEAQ (reference sequence). The CDR3 consists of 13 residues. The CDR3 DNA is TGTGCCAGCAAAATAGCGGGAGCCTACGAGCAGTACTTC. Protein: CASKIAGAYEQYF.

This clone was counted once. The chain links TRBV13 to TRBJ2-2; D assignment may be TRBD1 or TRBD2 (5 bases each). This CDR3 has 17 residues. Trimming shortened V by 5 bases and J by 4 bases, and 20 bases separated the two germline ends. Germline V gene data show CDR1 as PRHDT and CDR2 as FYEKMQ (reference sequence). CDR3 region: CASSRQPRGASTGELFF. The DNA for the CDR3 is TGTGCCAGCAGCCGCCAACCTCGGGGCGCAAGCACCGGGGAGCTGTTTTTT.

V and J are TRBV7-9 and TRBJ1-1, with D possibly being TRBD1 (6 bases). CDR3 length equals 14 residues. Trimming took 5 bases from V and 4 from J, leaving 14 bases between them. Looked up from germline, CDR1 is SEHNR and CDR2 is FQNEAQ (reference sequence). CDR3: CASSPRGGGTEAFF. The CDR3 DNA is TGTGCCAGCAGCCCGAGGGGAGGGGGCACTGAAGCTTTCTTT. Looking up the rest from reference TRBV7-9 and TRBJ1-1 gives the full variable domain: DTGVSQNPRHKITKRGQNVTFRCDPISEHNRLYWYRQTLGQGPEFLTYFQNEAQLEKSRLLSDRFSAERPKGSFSTLEIQRTEQGDSAMYLCASSPRGGGTEAFFGQGTRLTVV.

This chain connects TRBV5-1 to TRBJ2-3, with 10 bases lining up with TRBD2. Trimming at V came to 4 bases and at J to 3 bases, leaving 8 bases not matched to a gene. Germline V gives CDR1 SGHRS, CDR2 YFSETQ. CDR3 size: 16 residues. The chain's CDR3 is CASSRTLAGKTDTQYF. The CDR3 DNA is TGCGCCAGCAGCAGGACACTAGCGGGGAAAACAGATACGCAGTATTTT.

The chain is built from TRBV11-1 and TRBJ2-1, with TRBD1 as a possible D gene (6 bases). V was pared by 1 base and J by 4 bases, with 14 bases between. Germline V lookup: CDR1 SGHAT, CDR2 FQDESV (reference sequence). This CDR3 is built from 16 residues. CDR3: CASSLDLRGIYNEQFF. In DNA form, the CDR3 reads TGTGCCAGCAGCTTAGATTTGAGGGGGATTTACAATGAGCAGTTCTTC.

This clone was seen only once. This chain joins TRBV19 and TRBJ1-2; D is unresolved. V lost 2 bases, J lost 8 bases, and 18 bases lay in between. This CDR3 is 15 amino acids long. The germline gives CDR1 LNHDA, CDR2 SQIVND (reference sequence). This chain's CDR3 is CASSIWAREELGYTF. CDR3 nucleotide sequence: TGTGCCAGTAGTATATGGGCCCGGGAAGAGTTAGGCTACACCTTC.

This clone was detected only once. The V call is TRBV19, the J call TRBJ1-1, with D maybe TRBD1 (6 bases). There are 13 residues in the CDR3. The V gene's germline CDR1 is LNHDA and CDR2 SQIVND (reference sequence). V was clipped by 11 bases and J by 2 bases, with 15 bases between them. The CDR3 nucleotides are TGTGCCTGCCGGGACATGAGAAACACTGAAGCTTTCTTT. Amino acid sequence: CACRDMRNTEAFF.

This rearrangement joins TRBV30 to TRBJ2-3, with 9 bases that match TRBD1. J lost 5 bases, V lost 1 base, and 7 bases had no gene match. From germline, CDR1 is GTSNPN and CDR2 SVGIG (reference sequence). CDR3 length: 15 amino acids. This CDR3 reads CAWSEGQGGGDTQYF. The CDR3 nucleotides are TGTGCCTGGAGTGAGGGACAGGGCGGGGGAGATACGCAGTATTTT.

The genes are TRBV18 and TRBJ1-6, with D possibly being TRBD1 (5 bases). Trimming cost V 3 bases and J 9 bases, with 15 bases left between them. The CDR3 has 15 amino acids. Per germline, CDR1 KGHSH and CDR2 LQKENI. The chain's CDR3 is CASSPPSGNGSPLHF. In nucleotides, the CDR3 is TGTGCCAGCTCACCCCCCTCAGGGAACGGTTCACCCCTCCACTTT.

This clone was seen just once. This chain joins TRBV29-1 and TRBJ2-7; TRBD1 might be the D (6 bases). Looked up from germline, CDR1 is SQVTM and CDR2 is ANQGSEA. This CDR3 is built from 13 residues. Deletions cut 4 bases from V and 6 bases from J, with 16 bases between. DNA of the CDR3: TGCAGCGTTGTGTTAACAGGGACCCGCGAGCAGTACTTC. This sequence encodes CSVVLTGTREQYF.

The rearrangement links TRBV27 to TRBJ2-7; D possibly corresponds to TRBD2 (5 bases). Germline-derived CDR1 and CDR2 are MNHEY and SMNVEV (reference sequence). This CDR3 is 12 amino acids long. V lost 8 bases and J lost 2, with 10 bases in between. The CDR3 region has the DNA TGTGCCAGCGGGGAGACAACCTACGAGCAGTACTTC. Residues: CASGETTYEQYF.

The chain joins TRBV5-5 to TRBJ2-2; D unclear. V was pared by 3 bases and J by 4 bases, with 7 bases between. The germline CDR1 and CDR2 sequences are SGHKS and YYEKEE (reference sequence). This CDR3 comprises 13 residues. CDR3 protein: CASSSSSTGELFF. Here the CDR3 DNA reads TGTGCCAGCAGCTCTTCCTCCACCGGGGAGCTGTTTTTT.

This clone was seen more than once but under ten times. The rearrangement links TRBV19 to TRBJ2-1; possible D gene TRBD2, 6 bases. V was trimmed by 1 base and J by 0 bases, leaving 7 bases between them. CDR1 and CDR2 from the germline V gene are LNHDA and SQIVND (reference sequence). The CDR3 contains 15 residues. The CDR3, as DNA: TGTGCCAGTAGTATAGGGGACTTCTCCTACAATGAGCAGTTCTTC. This encodes CASSIGDFSYNEQFF.

The chain is built from TRBV5-6 and TRBJ1-1, with D unclear. The germline V gene encodes CDR1 SGHDT and CDR2 YYEEEE. The CDR3 spans 13 residues. The V end lost 4 bases, the J end lost 0 bases, and 7 bases lay between the germline ends. In DNA form, the CDR3 reads TGTGCCAGCAGCCCACCAATGAACACTGAAGCTTTCTTT. This translates into CASSPPMNTEAFF. The full variable domain, its missing parts supplied by reference TRBV5-6 and TRBJ1-1, is DAGVTQSPTHLIKTRGQQVTLRCSPKSGHDTVSWYQQALGQGPQFIFQYYEEEERQRGNFPDRFSGHQFPNYSSELNVNALLLGDSALYLCASSPPMNTEAFFGQGTRLTVV.

This chain connects TRBV5-1 to TRBJ2-5; D is unclear. The CDR3 runs to 10 residues. V was pared by 7 bases and J by 4 bases, with 5 bases between. The germline V gene encodes CDR1 SGHRS and CDR2 YFSETQ. CDR3 in DNA: TGCGCCAGCCGAGGAGAGACCCAGTACTTC. Encoded protein: CASRGETQYF.

The J gene is TRBJ2-1, the V gene TRBV4-1; D is perhaps TRBD2 (5 bases). The CDR3 is 16 amino acids. V lost 3 bases, J lost 0 bases, and 12 bases lay in between. Germline values: CDR1 MGHRA, CDR2 YSYEKL. The DNA for the CDR3 is TGCGCCAGCAGCCACGGCGACGGGGACTCCTACAATGAGCAGTTCTTC. This encodes CASSHGDGDSYNEQFF.

The gene calls are TRBV18 and TRBJ2-1, with 7 bases fitting TRBD2. V gave up 6 bases and J gave up 6 bases; unmatched junction bases: 14. Germline CDR1 KGHSH, CDR2 LQKENI. This CDR3 is built from 16 residues. This CDR3 reads CASSLMKSGGFNEQFF. CDR3 DNA sequence: TGTGCCAGCTCCCTAATGAAGTCGGGGGGTTTCAATGAGCAGTTCTTC.

The chain employs TRBV7-9 and TRBJ2-3, with TRBD2 matching 15 bases. Looked up from germline, CDR1 is SEHNR and CDR2 is FQNEAQ (reference sequence). V lost 1 base, J lost 9 bases, and 8 bases stayed unmatched. The CDR3 runs to 17 residues. The CDR3 here is CASSLGGLAGGPDTQYF. CDR3 nucleotides: TGTGCCAGCAGCTTAGGGGGACTAGCGGGAGGACCGGACACGCAGTATTTT.

This clone was detected only once. This chain uses TRBV28 with TRBJ2-1, with 16 positions matching TRBD2. In germline, CDR1 is MDHEN, CDR2 SYDVKM. J lost 6 bases, V lost 5 bases, and 13 bases had no gene match. The CDR3 is 19 amino acids. For the CDR3, the DNA is TGTGCCAGCAGTCTCCCGGGACTAGCGGGAGGGCGGGGATTCAATGAGCAGTTCTTC. Amino acid sequence: CASSLPGLAGGRGFNEQFF.

The chain carries TRBV28 and TRBJ1-5, with D possibly TRBD1 on 5 matching bases. The CDR3 spans 18 residues. Trimming took off 9 bases at V and 0 bases at J, with 24 bases between the two ends. The germline CDR1 and CDR2 sequences are MDHEN and SYDVKM. The CDR3 sequence is CASKIGLPWGYSNQPQHF. The CDR3 nucleotides read TGTGCCAGTAAGATTGGACTTCCCTGGGGCTATAGCAATCAGCCCCAGCATTTT. The variable domain in full, completed from reference TRBV28 and TRBJ1-5, reads DVKVTQSSRYLVKRTGEKVFLECVQDMDHENMFWYRQDPGLGLRLIYFSYDVKMKEKGDIPEGYSVSREKKERFSLILESASTNQTSMYLCASKIGLPWGYSNQPQHFGDGTRLSIL.

The chain uses TRBV7-9 and TRBJ2-7; 7 nucleotides align to TRBD2. Looked up from germline, CDR1 is SEHNR and CDR2 is FQNEAQ (reference sequence). The CDR3 is made up of 12 amino acids. After removal of 6 bases from V and 7 bases from J, the junction contained 6 bases not matched to a gene. The CDR3 is CASSSRGGEQYF. The CDR3 DNA sequence: TGTGCCAGCAGTTCCCGGGGAGGGGAGCAGTACTTC. Drawing the rest from reference TRBV7-9 and TRBJ2-7, the complete variable domain is DTGVSQNPRHKITKRGQNVTFRCDPISEHNRLYWYRQTLGQGPEFLTYFQNEAQLEKSRLLSDRFSAERPKGSFSTLEIQRTEQGDSAMYLCASSSRGGEQYFGPGTRLTVT.